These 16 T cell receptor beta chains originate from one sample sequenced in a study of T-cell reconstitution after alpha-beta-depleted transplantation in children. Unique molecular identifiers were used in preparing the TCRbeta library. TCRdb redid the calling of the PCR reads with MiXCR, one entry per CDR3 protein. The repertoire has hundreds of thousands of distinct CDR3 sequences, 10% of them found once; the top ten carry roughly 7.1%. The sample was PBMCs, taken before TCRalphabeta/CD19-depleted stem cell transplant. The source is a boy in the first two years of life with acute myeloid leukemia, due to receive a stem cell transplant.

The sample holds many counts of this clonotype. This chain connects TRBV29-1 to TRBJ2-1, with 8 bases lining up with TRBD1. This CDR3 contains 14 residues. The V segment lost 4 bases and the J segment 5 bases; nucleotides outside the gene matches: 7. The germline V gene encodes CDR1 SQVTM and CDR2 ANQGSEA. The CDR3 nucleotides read TGCAGCGTTGGGGCAGACAGGGGCCACAATGAGCAGTTCTTC. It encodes CSVGADRGHNEQFF.

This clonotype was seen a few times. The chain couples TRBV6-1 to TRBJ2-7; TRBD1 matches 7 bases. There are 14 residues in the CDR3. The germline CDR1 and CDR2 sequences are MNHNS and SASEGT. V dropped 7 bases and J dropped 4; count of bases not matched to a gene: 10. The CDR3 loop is CASKNRDSLYEQYF. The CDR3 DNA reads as TGTGCCAGCAAGAACCGGGACAGCCTATACGAGCAGTACTTC.

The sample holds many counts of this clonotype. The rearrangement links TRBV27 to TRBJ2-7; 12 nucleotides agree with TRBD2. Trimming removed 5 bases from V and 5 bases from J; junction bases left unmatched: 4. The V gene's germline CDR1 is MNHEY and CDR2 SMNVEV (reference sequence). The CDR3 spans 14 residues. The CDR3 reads CASSARLAGDEQYF. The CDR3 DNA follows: TGTGCCAGCAGTGCCCGACTAGCGGGAGACGAGCAGTACTTC.

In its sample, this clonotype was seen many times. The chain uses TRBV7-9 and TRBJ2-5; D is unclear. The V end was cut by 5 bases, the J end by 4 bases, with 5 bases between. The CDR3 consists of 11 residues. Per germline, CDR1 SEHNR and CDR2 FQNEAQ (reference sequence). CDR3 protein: CASSVLETQYF. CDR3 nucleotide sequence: TGTGCCAGCAGCGTTTTAGAGACCCAGTACTTC.

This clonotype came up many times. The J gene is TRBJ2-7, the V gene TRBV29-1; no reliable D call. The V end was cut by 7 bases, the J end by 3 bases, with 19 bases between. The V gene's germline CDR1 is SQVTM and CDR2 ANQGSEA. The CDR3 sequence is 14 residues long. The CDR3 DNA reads TGCAGCGCCAGAACAGAACAAATCCTCTACGAGCAGTACTTC. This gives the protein CSARTEQILYEQYF.

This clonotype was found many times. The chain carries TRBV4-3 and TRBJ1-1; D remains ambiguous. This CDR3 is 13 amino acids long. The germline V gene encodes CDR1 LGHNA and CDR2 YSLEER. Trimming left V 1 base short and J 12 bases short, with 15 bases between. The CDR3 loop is CASSQGGSTETFF. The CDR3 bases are TGCGCCAGCAGCCAAGGGGGTTCCACGGAGACTTTCTTT.

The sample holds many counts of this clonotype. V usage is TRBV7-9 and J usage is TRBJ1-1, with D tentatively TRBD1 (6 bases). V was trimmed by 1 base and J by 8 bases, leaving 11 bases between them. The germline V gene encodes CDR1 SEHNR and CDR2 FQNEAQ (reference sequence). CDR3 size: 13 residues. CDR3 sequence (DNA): TGTGCCAGCAGCTTAGTGTTGGGGGCAGAAGCTTTCTTT. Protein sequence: CASSLVLGAEAFF. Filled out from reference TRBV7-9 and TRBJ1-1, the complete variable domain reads DTGVSQNPRHKITKRGQNVTFRCDPISEHNRLYWYRQTLGQGPEFLTYFQNEAQLEKSRLLSDRFSAERPKGSFSTLEIQRTEQGDSAMYLCASSLVLGAEAFFGQGTRLTVV.

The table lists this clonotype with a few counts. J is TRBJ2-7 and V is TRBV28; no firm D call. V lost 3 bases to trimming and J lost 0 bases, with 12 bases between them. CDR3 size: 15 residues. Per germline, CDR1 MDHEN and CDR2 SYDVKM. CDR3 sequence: CASSFPGSSSYEQYF. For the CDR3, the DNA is TGTGCCAGCAGTTTTCCGGGTTCCAGCTCCTACGAGCAGTACTTC.

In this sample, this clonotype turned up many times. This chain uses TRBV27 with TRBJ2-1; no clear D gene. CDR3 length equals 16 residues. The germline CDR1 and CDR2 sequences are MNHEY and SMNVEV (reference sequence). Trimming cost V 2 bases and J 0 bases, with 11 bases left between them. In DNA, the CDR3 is TGTGCCAGCAGTTTAGGAGTACCGAGCTCCTACAATGAGCAGTTCTTC. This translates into CASSLGVPSSYNEQFF.

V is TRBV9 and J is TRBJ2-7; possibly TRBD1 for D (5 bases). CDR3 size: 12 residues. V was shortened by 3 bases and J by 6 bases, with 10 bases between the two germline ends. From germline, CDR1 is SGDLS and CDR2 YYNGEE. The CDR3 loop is CASSDSRGEQYF. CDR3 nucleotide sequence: TGTGCCAGCAGCGACAGTAGGGGCGAGCAGTACTTC. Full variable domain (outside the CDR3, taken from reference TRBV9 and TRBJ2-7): DSGVTQTPKHLITATGQRVTLRCSPRSGDLSVYWYQQSLDQGLQFLIQYYNGEERAKGNILERFSAQQFPDLHSELNLSSLELGDSALYFCASSDSRGEQYFGPGTRLTVT.

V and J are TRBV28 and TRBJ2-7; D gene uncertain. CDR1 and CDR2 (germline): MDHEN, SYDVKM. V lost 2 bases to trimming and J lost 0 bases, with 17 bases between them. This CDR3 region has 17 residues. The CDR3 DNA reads TGTGCCAGCAGTTTACCCTATGGCGCGGAAGGCTCCTACGAGCAGTACTTC. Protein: CASSLPYGAEGSYEQYF.

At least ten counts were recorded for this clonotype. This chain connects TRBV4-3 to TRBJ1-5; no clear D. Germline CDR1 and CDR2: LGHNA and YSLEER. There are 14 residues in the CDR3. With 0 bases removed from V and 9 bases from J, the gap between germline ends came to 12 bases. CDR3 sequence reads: CASSQDLGPRPQHF. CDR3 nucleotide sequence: TGCGCCAGCAGCCAAGATTTAGGCCCTAGGCCCCAGCATTTT.

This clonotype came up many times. The CDR3 sequence is CASSSTREGWFANTGELFF. In nucleotides, the CDR3 is TGTGCCAGCAGCTCAACTAGGGAGGGGTGGTTCGCGAACACCGGGGAGCTGTTTTTT. V is TRBV11-2 and J is TRBJ2-2, with 7 bases identical to TRBD2. Germline-derived CDR1 and CDR2 are SGHAT and FQNNGV. This CDR3 is built from 19 residues. The V and J ends lost 4 bases and 0 bases, in that order; junction bases with no gene match: 14.

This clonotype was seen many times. The CDR3 region has the DNA TGTGCCAGCTCACCACCGGCAGGGGGGAATGAGCAGTTCTTC. Encoded protein: CASSPPAGGNEQFF. The V call is TRBV18, the J call TRBJ2-1; D might be TRBD1 (7 bases). Looked up from germline, CDR1 is KGHSH and CDR2 is LQKENI. The CDR3 totals 14 residues. Trimming removed 0 bases from V and 7 bases from J, with 10 bases in between. Full variable domain (remainder filled in from reference TRBV18 and TRBJ2-1): NAGVMQNPRHLVRRRGQEARLRCSPMKGHSHVYWYRQLPEEGLKFMVYLQKENIIDESGMPKERFSAEFPKEGPSILRIQQVVRGDSAAYFCASSPPAGGNEQFFGPGTRLTVL.

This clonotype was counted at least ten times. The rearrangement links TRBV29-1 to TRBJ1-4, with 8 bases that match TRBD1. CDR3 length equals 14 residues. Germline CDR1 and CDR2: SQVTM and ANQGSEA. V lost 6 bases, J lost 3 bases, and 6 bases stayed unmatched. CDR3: CSVGDRPSNEKLFF. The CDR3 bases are TGCAGCGTGGGGGACAGGCCTTCTAATGAAAAACTGTTTTTT.

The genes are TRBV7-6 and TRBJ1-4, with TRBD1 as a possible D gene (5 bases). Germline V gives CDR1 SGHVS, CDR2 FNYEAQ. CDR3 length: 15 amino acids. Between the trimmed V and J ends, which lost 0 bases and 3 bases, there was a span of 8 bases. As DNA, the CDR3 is TGTGCCAGCAGCTTAGCGGGGGGAGCTAATGAAAAACTGTTTTTT. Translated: CASSLAGGANEKLFF.